Sequencing of this T cell receptor beta chain was carried out in a study of shared T cell receptors in the human thymus. This CDR3 spans 15 amino acids. From germline, CDR1 is MGHDK and CDR2 SYGVNS. V dropped 4 bases and J dropped 9; count of bases not matched to a gene: 11. The data were produced by immunoSEQ multiplex PCR, yet TCRdb's version contains in-frame clones alone and is incomplete. This table holds about 660,000 clones, around 89% found once. Separately, the same data were catalogued under a study of human thymus T cells.

The receptor's source is a boy less than two years old with a congenital heart defect. The specimen was thymocytes. The genes are TRBV25-1 and TRBJ2-1; the match to TRBD2 covers 8 bases. The CDR3 sequence: CASSALSGTGGEQFF. In DNA form, the CDR3 reads TGTGCCAGCAGTGCCCTTAGCGGGACGGGGGGTGAGCAGTTCTTC.